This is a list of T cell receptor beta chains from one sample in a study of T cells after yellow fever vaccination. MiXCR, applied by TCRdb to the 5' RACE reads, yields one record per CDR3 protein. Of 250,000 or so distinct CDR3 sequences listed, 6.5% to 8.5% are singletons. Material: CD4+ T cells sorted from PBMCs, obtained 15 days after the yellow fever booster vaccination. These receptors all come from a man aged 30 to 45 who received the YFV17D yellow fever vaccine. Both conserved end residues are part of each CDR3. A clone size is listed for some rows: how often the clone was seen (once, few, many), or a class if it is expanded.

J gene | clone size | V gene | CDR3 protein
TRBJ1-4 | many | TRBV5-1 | CASSTTGSIGEKLFF
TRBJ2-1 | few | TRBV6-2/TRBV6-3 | CASRDRGGQFF
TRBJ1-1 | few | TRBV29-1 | CSAIPGYTEAFF
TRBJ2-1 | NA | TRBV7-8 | CASSLARGGGANEQFF
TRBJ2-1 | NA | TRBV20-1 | CSAPLAGMQKEQFF
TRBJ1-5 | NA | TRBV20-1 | CSASGSGVNQPQHF
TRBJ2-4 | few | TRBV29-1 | CSVLFSGRVDIQYF
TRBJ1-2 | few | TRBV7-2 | CASSVDSVNYGYTF
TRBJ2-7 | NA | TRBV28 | CASSRGGGDYEQYF
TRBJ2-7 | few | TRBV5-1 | CASSSEGGNSYEQYF
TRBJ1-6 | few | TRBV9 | CASSPPGGWSPLHF
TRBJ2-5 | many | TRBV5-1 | CASRSQGDQETQYF
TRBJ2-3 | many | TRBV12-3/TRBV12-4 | CASSPTDTQYF
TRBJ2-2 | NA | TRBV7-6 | CASSARLAGGLDTGELFF
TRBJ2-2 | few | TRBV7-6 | CASSLEVAGELFF
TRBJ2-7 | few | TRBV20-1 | CSATLLPSGAYEQYF
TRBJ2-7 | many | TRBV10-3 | CAISDRATDEQYF
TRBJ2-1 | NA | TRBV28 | CASSFPGTTYNEQFF
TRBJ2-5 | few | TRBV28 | CASTQGAEETQYF
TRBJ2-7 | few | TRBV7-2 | CASSPRTSGRIEQYF
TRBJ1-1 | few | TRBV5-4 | CASSQNKNTEAFF
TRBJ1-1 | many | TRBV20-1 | CSAPDPGGAFF
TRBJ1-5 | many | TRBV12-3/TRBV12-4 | CASSLLFTGINQPQHF
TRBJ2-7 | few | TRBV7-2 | CASSFPGGYEQYF
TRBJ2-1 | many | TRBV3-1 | CASSRLAGGGEQFF
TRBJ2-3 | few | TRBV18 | CASATVENTDTQYF
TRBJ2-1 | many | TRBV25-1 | CASSESKLPSSYNEQFF
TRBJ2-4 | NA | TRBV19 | CASSISAENIQYF
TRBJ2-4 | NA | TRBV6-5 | CASSTNYHGRLAKNIQYF
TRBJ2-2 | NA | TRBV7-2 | CASSLAPRLAGGTGELFF
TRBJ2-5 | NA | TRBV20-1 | CSARVAGGETQYF
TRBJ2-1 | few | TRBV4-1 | CASSPTRGGENEQFF
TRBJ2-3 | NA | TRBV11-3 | CASSLGQGATDTQYF
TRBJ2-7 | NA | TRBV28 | CASSSYGTGDSYEQYF
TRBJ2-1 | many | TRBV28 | CASSSGGFSDEQFF
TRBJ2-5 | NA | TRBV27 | CASSSVLNGGGPPETQYF
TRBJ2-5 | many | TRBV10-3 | CAITAGGETQYF
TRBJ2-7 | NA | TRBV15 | CATAPTPHLVDEQYF
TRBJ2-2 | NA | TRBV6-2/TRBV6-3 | CASERVGELFF
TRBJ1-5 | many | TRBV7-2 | CASTIEGGRNQPQHF
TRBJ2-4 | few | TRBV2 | CASSNTGLAKNIQYF
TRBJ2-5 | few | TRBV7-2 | CASSLAWKETQYF
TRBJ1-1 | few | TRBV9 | CASSVDMGRGAEAFF
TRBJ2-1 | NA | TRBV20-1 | CSAGTSGRIDEQFF
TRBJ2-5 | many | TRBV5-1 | CASRVGLQETQYF